This is a list of T cell receptor beta chains from one sample in a study of PD-1 blockade in classical Hodgkin lymphoma. Only in-frame clones appear in the TCRdb table, and some are missing; sequencing was by immunoSEQ multiplex PCR. The data hold roughly 32,000 clones, with roughly nine tenths observed a single time. The specimen comprised CD4+ T cells from blood, sampled before the fourth cycle of nivolumab. The receptors shown here come from a human donor with classical Hodgkin lymphoma. Each CDR3 is given with its conserved first and last residue. D genes are given only for firm matches. Expanded clones are given a class, and other clones once, few, many or no size at all.

d_call	clone_size	j_call	v_call	cdr3_aa	cdr3_nt
.	.	TRBJ1-5	TRBV28	CASSLLRAGGRSNQPQHF	TGTGCCAGCAGTCTCCTGCGTGCGGGAGGGAGAAGCAATCAGCCCCAGCATTTT
.	.	TRBJ1-1	TRBV6-6	CASSYFLPNTEAFF	TGTGCCAGCAGTTATTTCTTACCGAACACTGAAGCTTTCTTT
TRBD1	.	TRBJ1-1	TRBV30	CAWRDRVGTEAFF	TGTGCCTGGAGGGACAGGGTAGGGACTGAAGCTTTCTTT
TRBD2	.	TRBJ2-7	TRBV30	CAWSISGRSRGEQYF	TGTGCCTGGAGCATTAGCGGGAGGAGCCGTGGCGAGCAGTACTTC
TRBD1	.	TRBJ1-2	TRBV19	CATRQGKSVGYGYTF	TGTGCCACCCGACAGGGGAAATCCGTGGGTTATGGCTACACCTTC
TRBD2	.	TRBJ2-1	TRBV6-1	CASSEWIGSGFGDEQFF	TGTGCCAGCAGTGAATGGATAGGTAGCGGGTTTGGGGATGAGCAGTTCTTC
TRBD2	.	TRBJ2-1	TRBV28	CASSLWLAGGPTYNEQFF	TGTGCCAGCAGTTTATGGCTAGCGGGAGGACCTACCTACAATGAGCAGTTCTTC
.	.	TRBJ1-1	TRBV19	CASSIEAVDTEAFF	TGTGCCAGTAGTATTGAGGCTGTCGACACTGAAGCTTTCTTT
.	.	TRBJ2-7	TRBV10-3	CAISGGLAALQYF	TGTGCCATCAGTGGGGGGCTGGCGGCCCTGCAGTACTTC
TRBD1	.	TRBJ1-1	TRBV7-8	CASSLGTGMNTEAFF	TGTGCCAGCAGCTTGGGGACAGGGATGAACACTGAAGCTTTCTTT
TRBD1	.	TRBJ2-1	TRBV5-1	CASSLDRGYNEQFF	TGCGCCAGCAGCTTGGACAGGGGGTACAATGAGCAGTTCTTC
.	.	TRBJ2-1	TRBV6-5	CATSAGDRYNEQFF	TGTGCCACCTCGGCAGGGGATCGCTACAATGAGCAGTTCTTC
.	.	TRBJ2-7	TRBV19	CASSIGLQGYEQYF	TGTGCCAGTAGTATCGGGTTACAGGGCTACGAGCAGTACTTC
TRBD1	.	TRBJ1-1	TRBV19	CASTPVQGAAFF	TGTGCCAGTACCCCGGTCCAGGGGGCCGCTTTCTTT
.	once	TRBJ1-1	TRBV7-9	CASASRGTNEAFF	TGTGCCAGCGCTTCCAGGGGTACAAATGAAGCTTTCTTT
.	.	TRBJ2-6	TRBV19	CASSIQGGSSGANVLTF	TGTGCCAGTAGTATCCAGGGGGGAAGCTCTGGGGCCAACGTCCTGACTTTC
.	.	TRBJ1-1	TRBV4-1	CASSQDRGGKAFF	TGCGCCAGCAGCCAAGATCGAGGGGGAAAAGCTTTCTTT
.	.	TRBJ2-7	TRBV10-3	CAISELGEQYF	TGTGCCATCAGTGAGTTAGGGGAGCAGTACTTC
.	.	TRBJ2-7	TRBV7-8	CASSLPAVTYEQYF	TGTGCCAGCAGCTTACCGGCAGTCACCTACGAGCAGTACTTC
.	.	TRBJ2-6	TRBV19	CASSISSNVLTF	TGTGCCAGTAGTATAAGTTCCAACGTCCTGACTTTC
.	.	TRBJ2-3	TRBV30	CAWLLARAHGADTQYF	TGTGCCTGGCTATTGGCCCGGGCCCACGGCGCAGATACGCAGTATTTT
TRBD1	.	TRBJ1-2	TRBV6-5	CASRSDRDFNYGYTF	TGTGCCAGCAGGTCCGACAGGGACTTTAACTATGGCTACACCTTC
TRBD1	once	TRBJ1-5	TRBV2	CASSEQGLVFGNQPQHF	TGTGCCAGCAGCGAACAGGGGTTGGTATTTGGCAATCAGCCCCAGCATTTT
.	.	TRBJ1-3	TRBV2	CAQSKKSQGLGNTIYF	TGTGCCCAATCCAAGAAGAGCCAAGGGCTCGGAAACACCATATATTTT
.	.	TRBJ2-7	TRBV6-1	CASILDRYEQYF	TGTGCCAGCATCCTCGACCGCTACGAGCAGTACTTC
.	.	TRBJ2-7	TRBV28	CASRGGVYEQYF	TGTGCCAGCAGAGGAGGGGTATACGAGCAGTACTTC
.	.	TRBJ2-7	TRBV30	CAWSVGAVPEEQYF	TGTGCCTGGAGTGTTGGTGCGGTCCCTGAGGAGCAGTACTTC
TRBD1	.	TRBJ2-7	TRBV19	CASSIGGQGRTYEQYF	TGTGCCAGTAGTATCGGGGGACAGGGAAGAACCTACGAGCAGTACTTC
.	.	TRBJ2-2	TRBV25-1	CASSDGQGFYSGELFF	TGTGCCAGCAGTGATGGGCAGGGTTTCTACAGCGGGGAGCTGTTTTTT
TRBD2	.	TRBJ2-1	TRBV27	CASSSGTSGYNEQFF	TGTGCCAGCAGCTCCGGGACTAGCGGCTACAATGAGCAGTTCTTC
.	.	TRBJ1-4	TRBV6-5	CASSWAFRHEKLFF	TGTGCCAGCAGTTGGGCGTTTCGTCATGAAAAACTGTTTTTT